A selection of T cell receptor beta chains follows, all from one sample in a study of T cell repertoires in cytomegalovirus infection. Via MiXCR, TCRdb re-called the reads, giving one row per CDR3 protein. The repertoire includes about 250,000 distinct CDR3 sequences, around 6.2% of them detected once, and around 6.5% sits in the top ten. Sequencing input: PBMCs. The receptors were sampled from a human donor in good health (CMV status not recorded). Some clones in this sample may be carry-over from other donors' samples. Both conserved end residues are part of each CDR3. D genes are given only for firm matches. Some rows have no size entry. The others give once, few or many, or a class for an expanded clone.

>few|TRBV9|15|TRBJ2-3|NA
CASSVTGGAADTQYF
TGTGCCAGCAGCGTTACAGGAGGGGCCGCAGATACGCAGTATTTT
>many|TRBV5-6|15|TRBJ2-7|TRBD1
CASSGTGTGTYEQYF
TGTGCCAGCAGCGGTACCGGGACAGGGACCTACGAGCAGTACTTC
>many|TRBV28|15|TRBJ2-7|TRBD1
CASSLTGQSLREQYF
TGTGCCAGCAGTTTAACGGGACAGTCTTTACGTGAGCAGTACTTC
>NA|TRBV4-2|18|TRBJ2-1|TRBD2
CASSQLRLAGGRSNEQFF
TGTGCCAGCAGCCAACTTCGACTAGCGGGGGGGCGGTCGAATGAGCAGTTCTTC
>many|TRBV7-2|15|TRBJ2-2|NA
CASSLGRDGTGELFF
TGTGCCAGCAGCCTCGGCCGGGACGGCACCGGGGAGCTGTTTTTT
>many|TRBV28|12|TRBJ1-1|NA
CASRDSRFEAFF
TGTGCCAGCAGAGACAGCCGCTTTGAAGCTTTCTTT
>many|TRBV6-2/TRBV6-3|17|TRBJ2-1|NA
CASSSLKRGLSYNEQFF
TGTGCCAGCAGTTCCCTGAAACGGGGCCTATCCTACAATGAGCAGTTCTTC
>NA|TRBV5-4|15|TRBJ2-2|TRBD1
CASSPDRVRTGELFF
TGTGCCAGCAGCCCGGACAGGGTCAGGACCGGGGAGCTGTTTTTT
>many|TRBV10-3|13|TRBJ1-3|NA
CAITKGSGNTIYF
TGTGCCATCACCAAGGGGTCTGGAAACACCATATATTTT
>many|TRBV4-3|16|TRBJ2-7|TRBD2
CASSQDSGAGSYEQYF
TGCGCCAGCAGCCAAGACAGCGGGGCAGGGTCCTACGAGCAGTACTTC
>NA|TRBV7-6|16|TRBJ2-2|TRBD1
CASSNLQGVTSGELFF
TGTGCCAGCAGCAACCTACAGGGGGTAACGTCCGGGGAGCTGTTTTTT
>NA|TRBV7-2|16|TRBJ1-1|NA
CASSLGGGVMNTEAFF
TGTGCCAGCAGCTTAGGGGGTGGGGTAATGAACACTGAAGCTTTCTTT